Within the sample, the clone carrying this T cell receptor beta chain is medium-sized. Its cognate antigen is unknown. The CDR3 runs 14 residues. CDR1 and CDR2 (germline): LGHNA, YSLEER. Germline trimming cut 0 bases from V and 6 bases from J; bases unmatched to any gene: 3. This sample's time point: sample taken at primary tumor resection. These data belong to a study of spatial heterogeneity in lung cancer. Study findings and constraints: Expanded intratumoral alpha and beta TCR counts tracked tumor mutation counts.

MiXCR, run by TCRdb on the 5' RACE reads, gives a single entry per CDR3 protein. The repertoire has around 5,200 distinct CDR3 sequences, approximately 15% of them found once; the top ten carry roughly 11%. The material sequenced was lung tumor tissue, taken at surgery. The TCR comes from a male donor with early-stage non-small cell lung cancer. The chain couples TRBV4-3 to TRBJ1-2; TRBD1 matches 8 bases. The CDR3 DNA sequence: TGCGCCAGCAGCCAAGACGAACAGGGGGATGGCTACACCTTC. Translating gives CASSQDEQGDGYTF.